Described below is a single T cell receptor beta chain sequence and its context. Every one of the patients relapsed after autologous stem cell transplantation (brentuximab vedotin exposure was variable). The data are from a study of PD-1 blockade in classical Hodgkin lymphoma. Here immunoSEQ multiplex PCR was the method, and the copy in TCRdb shows in-frame clones only, minus some. The sample lists 40,000 or so clones, roughly 78% seen once, with roughly 13% in the top ten. The sample here was peripheral blood mononuclear cells (PBMCs), taken at baseline. The receptor's source is a human donor with classical Hodgkin lymphoma.

In DNA form, the CDR3 reads TGCGCCAGCAGCCCAATGGACAGTAACTATGGCTACACCTTC. The encoded protein is CASSPMDSNYGYTF. J is TRBJ1-2 and V is TRBV5-1; D may be TRBD1 (6 bases). The germline gives CDR1 SGHRS, CDR2 YFSETQ. V dropped 4 bases and J dropped 1 base, with 11 bases sitting between them. The CDR3 spans 14 residues.